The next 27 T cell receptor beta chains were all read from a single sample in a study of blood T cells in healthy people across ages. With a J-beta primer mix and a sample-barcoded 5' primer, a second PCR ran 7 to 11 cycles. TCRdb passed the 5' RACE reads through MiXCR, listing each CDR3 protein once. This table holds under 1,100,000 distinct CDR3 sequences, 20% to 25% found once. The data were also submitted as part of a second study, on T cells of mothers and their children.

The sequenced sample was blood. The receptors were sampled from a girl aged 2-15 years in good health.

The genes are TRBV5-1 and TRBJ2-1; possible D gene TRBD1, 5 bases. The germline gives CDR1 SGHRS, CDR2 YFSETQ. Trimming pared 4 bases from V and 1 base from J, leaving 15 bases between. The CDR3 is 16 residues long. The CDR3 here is CASSLDSPISYNEQFF. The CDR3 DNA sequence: TGCGCCAGCAGCCTTGACAGTCCGATTTCCTACAATGAGCAGTTCTTC.

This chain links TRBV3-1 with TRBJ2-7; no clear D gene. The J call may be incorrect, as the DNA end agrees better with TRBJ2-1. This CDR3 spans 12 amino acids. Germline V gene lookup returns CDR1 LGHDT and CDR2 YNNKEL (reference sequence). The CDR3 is CASSYSPTEQFF. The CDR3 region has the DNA TGTGCCAGCAGCTATAGCCCCACTGAGCAGTTCTTC.

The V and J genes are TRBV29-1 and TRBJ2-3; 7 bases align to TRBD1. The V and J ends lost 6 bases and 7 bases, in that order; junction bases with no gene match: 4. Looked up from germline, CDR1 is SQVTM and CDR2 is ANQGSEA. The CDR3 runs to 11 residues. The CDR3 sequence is CSVYRGNTQYF. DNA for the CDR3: TGCAGCGTGTACAGGGGAAATACGCAGTATTTT.

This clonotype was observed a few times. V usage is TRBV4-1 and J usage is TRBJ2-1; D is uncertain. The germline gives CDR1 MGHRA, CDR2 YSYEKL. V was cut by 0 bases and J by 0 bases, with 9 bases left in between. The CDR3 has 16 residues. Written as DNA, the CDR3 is TGCGCCAGCAGCCAAGAACTACCCCTCTCCTACAATGAGCAGTTCTTC. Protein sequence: CASSQELPLSYNEQFF.

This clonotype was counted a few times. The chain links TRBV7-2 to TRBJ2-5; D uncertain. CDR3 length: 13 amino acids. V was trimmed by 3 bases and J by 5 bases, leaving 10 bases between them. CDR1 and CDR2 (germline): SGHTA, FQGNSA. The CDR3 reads CASSLRVRETQYF. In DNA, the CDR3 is TGTGCCAGCAGCTTGAGAGTGAGGGAGACCCAGTACTTC.

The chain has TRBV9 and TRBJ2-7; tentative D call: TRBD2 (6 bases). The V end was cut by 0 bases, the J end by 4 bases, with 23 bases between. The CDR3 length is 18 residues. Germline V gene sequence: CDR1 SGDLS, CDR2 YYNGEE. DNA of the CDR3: TGTGCCAGCAGCGTAGGAGGCGGGGAACTAACCCGACTGTACGAGCAGTACTTC. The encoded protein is CASSVGGGELTRLYEQYF.

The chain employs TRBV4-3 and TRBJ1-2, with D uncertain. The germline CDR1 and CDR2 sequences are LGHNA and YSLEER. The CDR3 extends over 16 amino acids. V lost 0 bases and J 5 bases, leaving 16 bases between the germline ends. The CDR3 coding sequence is TGCGCCAGCAGCCAAGATACCACCGGCACCCTGTATGGCTACACCTTC. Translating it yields CASSQDTTGTLYGYTF.

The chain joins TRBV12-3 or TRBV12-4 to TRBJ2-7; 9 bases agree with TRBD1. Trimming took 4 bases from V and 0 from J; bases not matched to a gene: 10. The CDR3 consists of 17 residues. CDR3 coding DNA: TGTGCCAGCAGTTCCGGGACAGGGCCCTTCAGCTCCTACGAGCAGTACTTC. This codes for CASSSGTGPFSSYEQYF.

CDR3 sequence (DNA): TGTGCCAGCAGCTTTTCTGAGGTCGAAGCTTTCTTT. Amino acids: CASSFSEVEAFF. The chain uses TRBV5-5 and TRBJ1-1; D call uncertain. The CDR3 loop spans 12 amino acids. Germline CDR1 is SGHKS and CDR2 is YYEKEE (reference sequence). V was pared by 2 bases and J by 8 bases, with 10 bases between. The full variable domain, completed using reference TRBV5-5 and TRBJ1-1, is DAGVTQSPTHLIKTRGQQVTLRCSPISGHKSVSWYQQVLGQGPQFIFQYYEKEERGRGNFPDRFSARQFPNYSSELNVNALLLGDSALYLCASSFSEVEAFFGQGTRLTVV.

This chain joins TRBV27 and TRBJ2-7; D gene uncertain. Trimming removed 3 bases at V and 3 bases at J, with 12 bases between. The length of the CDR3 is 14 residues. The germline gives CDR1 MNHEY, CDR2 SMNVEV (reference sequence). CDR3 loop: CASSFSGPNYEQYF. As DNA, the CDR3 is TGTGCCAGCAGTTTTTCGGGCCCTAACTACGAGCAGTACTTC.

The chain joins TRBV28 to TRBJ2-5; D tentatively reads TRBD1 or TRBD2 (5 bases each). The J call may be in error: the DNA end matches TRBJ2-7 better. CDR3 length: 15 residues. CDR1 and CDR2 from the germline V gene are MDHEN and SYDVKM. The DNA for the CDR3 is TGTGCCCGACCGCTTTGGGGACCACCCGGGAACGAGCAGTACTTC. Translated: CARPLWGPPGNEQYF.

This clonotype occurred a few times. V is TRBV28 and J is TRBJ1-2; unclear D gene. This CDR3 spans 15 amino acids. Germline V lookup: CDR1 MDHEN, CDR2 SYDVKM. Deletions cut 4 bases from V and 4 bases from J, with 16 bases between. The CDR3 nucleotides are TGTGCCAGCAGTTCGACCTTGGACGGAATCTATGGCTACACCTTC. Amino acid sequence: CASSSTLDGIYGYTF.

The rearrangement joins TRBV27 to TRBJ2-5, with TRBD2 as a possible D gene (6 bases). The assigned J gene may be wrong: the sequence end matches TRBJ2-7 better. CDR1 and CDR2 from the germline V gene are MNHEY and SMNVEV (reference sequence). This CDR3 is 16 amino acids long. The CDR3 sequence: CASSLTSRPGGYEQYF. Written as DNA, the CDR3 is TGTGCCAGCAGTTTAACTTCGAGGCCTGGAGGGTACGAGCAGTACTTC.

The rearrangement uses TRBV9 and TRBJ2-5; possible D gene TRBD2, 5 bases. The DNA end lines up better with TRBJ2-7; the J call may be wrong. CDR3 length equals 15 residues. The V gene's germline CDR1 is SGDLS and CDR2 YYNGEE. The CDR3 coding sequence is TGTGCCAGCAGCGTGTCCCCGGGGAACTCCTACGAGCAGTACTTC. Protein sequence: CASSVSPGNSYEQYF.

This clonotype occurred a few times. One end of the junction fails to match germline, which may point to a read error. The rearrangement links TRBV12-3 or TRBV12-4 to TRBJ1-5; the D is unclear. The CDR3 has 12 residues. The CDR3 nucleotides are TGTGCCGGCAGCAACTCCGGTCAGCCCCAGCATTTT. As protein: CAGSNSGQPQHF.

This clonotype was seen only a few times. The CDR3 here is CASSDAGSGVEKLFF. In DNA, the CDR3 is TGTGCCAGCAGTGACGCAGGGAGTGGGGTAGAAAAACTGTTTTTT. The V gene is TRBV27, the J gene TRBJ1-4; D perhaps matches TRBD1 (5 bases). Trimming took off 5 bases at V and 8 bases at J, with 18 bases between the two ends. CDR1 is MNHEY and CDR2 is SMNVEV in the germline V gene (reference sequence). This CDR3 comprises 15 residues.

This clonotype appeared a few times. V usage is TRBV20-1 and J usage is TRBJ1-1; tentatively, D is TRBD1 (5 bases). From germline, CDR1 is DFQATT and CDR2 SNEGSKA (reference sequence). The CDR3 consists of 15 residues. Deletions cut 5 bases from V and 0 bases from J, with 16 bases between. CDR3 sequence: CSAYNGGGMNTEAFF. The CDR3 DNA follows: TGCAGTGCTTATAATGGGGGGGGTATGAACACTGAAGCTTTCTTT.

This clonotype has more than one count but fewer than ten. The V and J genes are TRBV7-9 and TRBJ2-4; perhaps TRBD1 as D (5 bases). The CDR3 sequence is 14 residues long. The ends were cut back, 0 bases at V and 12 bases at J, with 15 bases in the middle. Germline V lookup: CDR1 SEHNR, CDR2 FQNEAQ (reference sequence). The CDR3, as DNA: TGTGCCAGCAGCTTAGCACTTGGCAGGGCACCTCAGTACTTC. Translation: CASSLALGRAPQYF.

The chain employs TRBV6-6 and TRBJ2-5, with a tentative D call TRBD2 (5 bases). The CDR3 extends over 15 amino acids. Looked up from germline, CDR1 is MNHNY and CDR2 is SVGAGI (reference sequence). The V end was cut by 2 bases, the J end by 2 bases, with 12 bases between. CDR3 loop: CASSYGLARQETQYF. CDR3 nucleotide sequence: TGTGCCAGCAGTTACGGGCTAGCTAGACAAGAGACCCAGTACTTC.

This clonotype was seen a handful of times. This chain's CDR3 is CASRPVGQTTYGYTF. As DNA, the CDR3 is TGTGCCAGCAGGCCGGTCGGACAGACTACTTATGGCTACACCTTC. This chain joins TRBV6-5 and TRBJ1-2; a possible D gene is TRBD1 (6 bases). This CDR3 region has 15 residues. Germline CDR1 is MNHEY and CDR2 is SVGAGI. Trimming left V 6 bases short and J 5 bases short, with 19 bases between.

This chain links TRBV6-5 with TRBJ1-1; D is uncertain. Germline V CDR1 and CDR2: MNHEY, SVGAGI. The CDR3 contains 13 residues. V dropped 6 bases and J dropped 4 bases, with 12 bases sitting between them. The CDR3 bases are TGTGCCAGCAGCAACCAGGCCGGCACTGAAGCTTTCTTT. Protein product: CASSNQAGTEAFF.

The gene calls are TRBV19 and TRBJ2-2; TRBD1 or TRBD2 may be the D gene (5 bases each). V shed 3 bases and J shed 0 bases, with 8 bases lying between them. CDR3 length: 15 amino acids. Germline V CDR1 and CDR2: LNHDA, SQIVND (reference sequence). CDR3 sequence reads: CASSIKGPNTGELFF. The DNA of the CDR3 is TGTGCCAGTAGTATCAAGGGACCGAACACCGGGGAGCTGTTTTTT.

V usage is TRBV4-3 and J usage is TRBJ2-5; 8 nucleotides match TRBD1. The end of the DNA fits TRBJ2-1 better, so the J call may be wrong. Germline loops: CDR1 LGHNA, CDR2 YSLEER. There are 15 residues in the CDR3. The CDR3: CASSQGTGLGNEQFF. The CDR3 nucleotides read TGCGCCAGCAGCCAAGGGACAGGGCTTGGGAATGAGCAGTTCTTC.

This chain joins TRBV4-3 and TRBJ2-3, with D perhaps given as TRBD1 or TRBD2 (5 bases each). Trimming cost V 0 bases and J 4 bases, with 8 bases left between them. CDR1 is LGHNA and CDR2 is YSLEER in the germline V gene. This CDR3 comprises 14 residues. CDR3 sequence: CASSQEMGADTQYF. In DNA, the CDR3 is TGCGCCAGCAGCCAAGAAATGGGGGCAGATACGCAGTATTTT.

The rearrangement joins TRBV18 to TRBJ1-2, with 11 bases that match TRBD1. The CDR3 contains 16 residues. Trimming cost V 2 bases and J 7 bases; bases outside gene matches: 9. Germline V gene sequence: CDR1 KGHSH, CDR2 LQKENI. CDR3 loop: CASSPEGQGVIAGYTF. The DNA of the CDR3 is TGTGCCAGCTCACCAGAGGGACAGGGGGTAATCGCTGGCTACACCTTC.

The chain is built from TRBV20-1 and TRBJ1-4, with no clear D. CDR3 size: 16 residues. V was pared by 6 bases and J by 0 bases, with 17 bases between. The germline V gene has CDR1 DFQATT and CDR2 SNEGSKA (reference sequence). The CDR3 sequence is CSAPPAGSSTNEKLFF. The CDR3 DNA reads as TGCAGTGCGCCCCCCGCTGGGTCATCAACTAATGAAAAACTGTTTTTT.

The CDR3: CSASTSLTRDRSYEQYF. CDR3 DNA: TGCAGTGCTAGTACCTCACTAACCCGGGACAGGTCCTACGAGCAGTACTTC. J is TRBJ2-7 and V is TRBV20-1, with 8 bases that match TRBD1. Unmatched junction bases numbered 14, after V lost 3 bases and J lost 1 base. Germline CDR1 DFQATT, CDR2 SNEGSKA (reference sequence). The CDR3 is made up of 17 amino acids.